The rows below give T cell receptor beta chains drawn from one sample of a study of T cell repertoires in cytomegalovirus infection. TCRdb re-analysed the reads in MiXCR, keeping a single row per CDR3 protein. There are about 740,000 distinct CDR3 sequences in the sample; about a third occur only once, and around 2.6% lies in the top ten. Sequenced sample: PBMCs. The receptors were sampled from a human donor in good health (CMV status not recorded). Some clones in this sample may be carry-over from other donors' samples. Each CDR3 is given with its conserved first and last residue. Fields, in order: J gene, V gene, D gene, clone size, CDR3 DNA, CDR3 protein. The D gene is left open where the match is weak. The size field is filled for only some rows; it gives once, few, many or a size class.

j_call: TRBJ2-1
v_call: TRBV7-2
d_call: TRBD2
clone_size: many
cdr3_nt: TGTGCCAGCAGCCCCTTGACTAGCGGGAGGCCTGGGGGGAATGAGCAGTTCTTC
cdr3_aa: CASSPLTSGRPGGNEQFF

j_call: TRBJ2-7
v_call: TRBV11-2
d_call: TRBD2
clone_size: NA
cdr3_nt: TGTGCCAGCAGCGCAGAGGGACTAGCGGTAGCCTACGAGCAGTACTTC
cdr3_aa: CASSAEGLAVAYEQYF

j_call: TRBJ2-3
v_call: TRBV19
d_call: NA
clone_size: few
cdr3_nt: TGTGCCAGTAGTATTGTGGGAGATAGGGATACGCAGTATTTT
cdr3_aa: CASSIVGDRDTQYF

j_call: TRBJ2-5
v_call: TRBV29-1
d_call: TRBD1
clone_size: few
cdr3_nt: TGCAGCGTTGTTCCAGGGGGAGAGACCCAGTACTTC
cdr3_aa: CSVVPGGETQYF

j_call: TRBJ1-4
v_call: TRBV6-1
d_call: NA
clone_size: NA
cdr3_nt: TGTGCCAGCAGTGTAATCGGGAGGGTTTGGACTAATGAAAAACTGTTTTTT
cdr3_aa: CASSVIGRVWTNEKLFF

j_call: TRBJ2-5
v_call: TRBV25-1
d_call: TRBD1
clone_size: once
cdr3_nt: TGTGCCAGCAGTGTCGCGACAGGGTACCAAGAGACCCAGTACTTC
cdr3_aa: CASSVATGYQETQYF

j_call: TRBJ1-1
v_call: TRBV2
d_call: NA
clone_size: NA
cdr3_nt: TGTGCCAGCAGTGAACAGAGAAACACTGAAGCTTTCTTT
cdr3_aa: CASSEQRNTEAFF

j_call: TRBJ1-1
v_call: TRBV6-5
d_call: TRBD1
clone_size: NA
cdr3_nt: TGTGCCAGCAGTATCACGACAGGGGAAGGAGCTTTCTTT
cdr3_aa: CASSITTGEGAFF

j_call: TRBJ1-5
v_call: TRBV6-6
d_call: NA
clone_size: few
cdr3_nt: TGTGCCAGCAGAAAGGCAGGGCATCAGCCCCAGCATTTT
cdr3_aa: CASRKAGHQPQHF

j_call: TRBJ2-3
v_call: TRBV12-3/TRBV12-4
d_call: NA
clone_size: many
cdr3_nt: TGTGCCAGCAGTTTATCTTTAGGGGGAGCAGATACGCAGTATTTT
cdr3_aa: CASSLSLGGADTQYF

j_call: TRBJ2-3
v_call: TRBV29-1
d_call: TRBD2
clone_size: NA
cdr3_nt: TGCAGCGTTGTTACTAGCGGGAACACAGATACGCAGTATTTT
cdr3_aa: CSVVTSGNTDTQYF

j_call: TRBJ2-3
v_call: TRBV7-3
d_call: NA
clone_size: few
cdr3_nt: TGTGCCAGCAGCCCCCCGGCGAGCCCCAAGGCGCAGTATTTT
cdr3_aa: CASSPPASPKAQYF

j_call: TRBJ1-4
v_call: TRBV7-9
d_call: NA
clone_size: NA
cdr3_nt: TGTGCCAGCAGCTTAGCGAAGGGTAGAGGAAGTGAAAAACTGTTTTTT
cdr3_aa: CASSLAKGRGSEKLFF

j_call: TRBJ2-1
v_call: TRBV7-6
d_call: TRBD2
clone_size: NA
cdr3_nt: TGTGCCAGCAGCTTAGTATCCCAAGCGGGAGGATTTAATGAGCAGTTCTTC
cdr3_aa: CASSLVSQAGGFNEQFF

j_call: TRBJ1-1
v_call: TRBV24-1
d_call: NA
clone_size: NA
cdr3_nt: TGTGCCACCAGTGAAGGATCACCCGAGGGAGCTTTCTTT
cdr3_aa: CATSEGSPEGAFF

j_call: TRBJ1-4
v_call: TRBV10-3
d_call: NA
clone_size: few
cdr3_nt: TGTGCCATCAGTGACCTTGGAGAAAAACTGTTTTTT
cdr3_aa: CAISDLGEKLFF

j_call: TRBJ2-5
v_call: TRBV7-8
d_call: TRBD2
clone_size: few
cdr3_nt: TGTGCCAGCAGCCCAAATCCTACTAGCGACCAAGAGACCCAGTACTTC
cdr3_aa: CASSPNPTSDQETQYF

j_call: TRBJ1-1
v_call: TRBV10-3
d_call: NA
clone_size: NA
cdr3_nt: TGTGCCATCAGTGAGGCAAGGGGCTCCGGCCTTTTGAACACTGAAGCTTTCTTT
cdr3_aa: CAISEARGSGLLNTEAFF

j_call: TRBJ2-3
v_call: TRBV28
d_call: TRBD2
clone_size: few
cdr3_nt: TGTGCCAGCAGCCTAAGGACTAGCGGGGGGGGGAGCACAGATACGCAGTATTTT
cdr3_aa: CASSLRTSGGGSTDTQYF

j_call: TRBJ1-5
v_call: TRBV6-6
d_call: NA
clone_size: NA
cdr3_nt: TGTGCCAGCAGTCTTTGGACAACCAGACATCAGCCCCAGCATTTT
cdr3_aa: CASSLWTTRHQPQHF

j_call: TRBJ2-7
v_call: TRBV7-2
d_call: TRBD1
clone_size: many
cdr3_nt: TGTGCCAGCAGCTCGAGACAGGGGGCTTACGAGCAGTACTTC
cdr3_aa: CASSSRQGAYEQYF

j_call: TRBJ2-3
v_call: TRBV28
d_call: NA
clone_size: NA
cdr3_nt: TGTGCCAGCACTCAGGGGGGCCTCACAGATACGCAGTATTTT
cdr3_aa: CASTQGGLTDTQYF

j_call: TRBJ2-1
v_call: TRBV12-3/TRBV12-4
d_call: NA
clone_size: NA
cdr3_nt: TGTGCCAGCAGTTTCCTTCCCTTGACCGCCACAAGTGAGCAGTTCTTC
cdr3_aa: CASSFLPLTATSEQFF

j_call: TRBJ2-7
v_call: TRBV7-9
d_call: NA
clone_size: NA
cdr3_nt: TGTGCCAGCAGCCGTACTACCGGGGCCGCCTACGAGCAGTACTTC
cdr3_aa: CASSRTTGAAYEQYF

j_call: TRBJ1-2
v_call: TRBV7-8
d_call: TRBD1
clone_size: NA
cdr3_nt: TGTGCCAGCAGCATACGGACAGGGGGCGGTGATGGCTACACCTTC
cdr3_aa: CASSIRTGGGDGYTF

j_call: TRBJ2-1
v_call: TRBV15
d_call: NA
clone_size: NA
cdr3_nt: TGTGCCACCAGCAGGGGCAACAATGAGAAGTTCTTC
cdr3_aa: CATSRGNNEKFF

j_call: TRBJ1-1
v_call: TRBV28
d_call: NA
clone_size: NA
cdr3_nt: TGTGCCAGCAGTTTGCCTACCCATTTGGCCGCCGGGCCAAACACTGAAGCTTTCTTT
cdr3_aa: CASSLPTHLAAGPNTEAFF

j_call: TRBJ1-1
v_call: TRBV7-2
d_call: NA
clone_size: many
cdr3_nt: TGTGCCAGCAGCCCCACATCTCCCCGGGTAACTGAAGCTTTCTTT
cdr3_aa: CASSPTSPRVTEAFF

j_call: TRBJ2-2
v_call: TRBV7-3
d_call: NA
clone_size: few
cdr3_nt: TGTGCCAGCAGCTTATTCTTAGCGGCGAACACCGGGGAGCTGTTTTTT
cdr3_aa: CASSLFLAANTGELFF

j_call: TRBJ1-6
v_call: TRBV27
d_call: NA
clone_size: few
cdr3_nt: TGTGCCAGCAGTTACGAGGGCTCCTATAATTCACCCCTCCACTTT
cdr3_aa: CASSYEGSYNSPLHF

j_call: TRBJ1-2
v_call: TRBV20-1
d_call: NA
clone_size: NA
cdr3_nt: TGCAGTGCCCCTAAGGGTCCGGGGGCCAGCTATGGCTACACCTTC
cdr3_aa: CSAPKGPGASYGYTF

j_call: TRBJ1-1
v_call: TRBV11-2
d_call: NA
clone_size: NA
cdr3_nt: TGTGCCAGCAGCTCTCCCGCGGGTCTGAACACTGAAGCTTTCTTT
cdr3_aa: CASSSPAGLNTEAFF

j_call: TRBJ2-7
v_call: TRBV25-1
d_call: NA
clone_size: few
cdr3_nt: TGTGCCAGCAGAAGACAAGGCGAGCAGTACTTC
cdr3_aa: CASRRQGEQYF

j_call: TRBJ1-1
v_call: TRBV6-5
d_call: TRBD1
clone_size: NA
cdr3_nt: TGTGCCAGCAGTTACTCCCCGGGACAGTTGAACACTGAAGCTTTCTTT
cdr3_aa: CASSYSPGQLNTEAFF

j_call: TRBJ1-1
v_call: TRBV7-6
d_call: NA
clone_size: NA
cdr3_nt: TGTGCCAGCAGCTTTGGCTCGAGTGAAGCTTTCTTT
cdr3_aa: CASSFGSSEAFF

j_call: TRBJ2-6
v_call: TRBV12-3/TRBV12-4
d_call: TRBD2
clone_size: many
cdr3_nt: TGTGCCAGCAGTTTAACTAGCGGGGTAACGGTCGGCGTCCTGACTTTC
cdr3_aa: CASSLTSGVTVGVLTF

j_call: TRBJ2-5
v_call: TRBV2
d_call: NA
clone_size: NA
cdr3_nt: TGTGCCAGCAGTGAGGGACCAAGGAGCGGAGAGACCCAGTACTTC
cdr3_aa: CASSEGPRSGETQYF

j_call: TRBJ2-1
v_call: TRBV27
d_call: TRBD2
clone_size: NA
cdr3_nt: TGTGCCAGCAGTTTAACGGCTAGCGGGGGAAGAAACAATGAGCAGTTCTTC
cdr3_aa: CASSLTASGGRNNEQFF

j_call: TRBJ2-1
v_call: TRBV6-5
d_call: TRBD1
clone_size: NA
cdr3_nt: TGTGCCAGCAGCTACCACGGACAGGGTGGCTACAATGAGCAGTTCTTC
cdr3_aa: CASSYHGQGGYNEQFF

j_call: TRBJ1-4
v_call: TRBV19
d_call: TRBD1
clone_size: NA
cdr3_nt: TGTGCCGTGGGACAGACAACCGCAACTAATGAAAAACTGTTTTTT
cdr3_aa: CAVGQTTATNEKLFF

j_call: TRBJ2-6
v_call: TRBV28
d_call: NA
clone_size: NA
cdr3_nt: TGTGCCAGCACCTACCTTCGGGGGGCGCGCGGGGCCAACGTCCTGACTTTC
cdr3_aa: CASTYLRGARGANVLTF

j_call: TRBJ2-7
v_call: TRBV7-3
d_call: TRBD1
clone_size: NA
cdr3_nt: TGTGCCAGCAGCGGCAAATGGGACAGGGCGGCCTACGAGCAGTACTTC
cdr3_aa: CASSGKWDRAAYEQYF

j_call: TRBJ1-2
v_call: TRBV6-2/TRBV6-3
d_call: NA
clone_size: NA
cdr3_nt: TGTGCCAGCAGTTACCATACAGGGATCTATGGCTACACCTTC
cdr3_aa: CASSYHTGIYGYTF

j_call: TRBJ2-6
v_call: TRBV7-2
d_call: NA
clone_size: NA
cdr3_nt: TGTGCCAGCAGCTCTGGGGGGACTGGGGCCAACGTCCTGACTTTC
cdr3_aa: CASSSGGTGANVLTF